A selection of T cell receptor beta chains follows, all from one sample in a study of blood T cell repertoires in COVID-19. Libraries were prepared by immunoSEQ multiplex PCR; TCRdb keeps only in-frame clonotypes and omits some of them. The repertoire holds some 350,000 clones, 87% seen once, with 6% to 7% in the top ten. The source material was peripheral blood. Receptor source: a woman between 45 and 60 years old with COVID-19, enrolled during active disease. Each CDR3 is given with its conserved first and last residue.

j_gene | v_gene | CDR3aa
TRBJ2-3 | TRBV3-1/TRBV3-2 | CASSLRQYRTDTQYF
TRBJ2-2 | TRBV7-8 | CASSLVWTGMNTGELFF
TRBJ2-7 | TRBV19 | CASSTQGFGTGGNNGYEQYF
TRBJ2-1 | TRBV5-4 | CASSFGTSVYNEQFF
TRBJ1-2 | TRBV5-1 | CASSPPDSDVYGYTF
TRBJ1-6 | TRBV6-5 | CDSLDRENSPLHF
TRBJ2-2 | TRBV7-9 | CASSLPAGGFFTGELFF
TRBJ1-2 | TRBV5-4 | CASSFSGRTGYGYTF
TRBJ2-6 | TRBV18 | CASSPRIQGATGANVLTF
TRBJ2-5 | TRBV3-1/TRBV3-2 | CASSHGLAGVGETQYF
TRBJ2-1 | TRBV9 | CASSSGSTEQFF
TRBJ1-2 | TRBV30 | CAWSVTRRAGTYGYTF
TRBJ2-7 | TRBV10-3 | CAISGAMGQGAYEQYF
TRBJ1-3 | TRBV3-1/TRBV3-2 | CASSQGSSSGNTIYF
TRBJ2-1 | TRBV5-4 | CASSFTYRGHNRLYNEQFF
TRBJ1-1 | TRBV19 | CASSISKNTEAFF
TRBJ2-3 | TRBV18 | CASSPSVSLADTQYF
TRBJ2-7 | TRBV19 | CASSIGSLGGQYF
TRBJ2-5 | TRBV3-1/TRBV3-2 | CASSHGTGPYQETQYF
TRBJ2-5 | TRBV4-3 | CASSQTLLAGGYLRGTEETQYF
TRBJ1-2 | TRBV4-3 | CASSPSRDNNYGYTF
TRBJ2-2 | TRBV25-1 | CASSEPGQGAGELFF
TRBJ2-1 | TRBV3-1/TRBV3-2 | CASSPGLKNEQFF
TRBJ1-2 | TRBV20-1 | CSASAWQGKNGYTF
TRBJ2-1 | TRBV11-3 | CASSLRTSGRNEQFF
TRBJ1-6 | TRBV6-1 | CASSEALTGLVNSPLHF
TRBJ2-3 | TRBV5-1 | CASSLLFGAGGTDTQYF
TRBJ1-1 | TRBV30 | CAWSVNRGTEAFF
TRBJ2-7 | TRBV5-6 | CASSLRRVSSYEQYF
TRBJ2-1 | TRBV18 | CASSIGQGNNEQFF
TRBJ2-1 | TRBV19 | CASSIKGTSYNEQFF
TRBJ2-2 | TRBV30 | CAWSVRGTGVAGELFF